These T cell receptor beta chains were read from a single sample in a study of blood T cells in healthy people across ages. A single record per CDR3 protein comes from TCRdb applying MiXCR to the 5' RACE reads. The sample gives around 670,000 distinct CDR3 sequences, roughly 30% of which show up once; 15% to 17% is in the top ten. The sample was blood. Receptor source: a woman aged 80 or over in good health. Each CDR3 is given with its conserved first and last residue. The D gene is left open where the match is weak. The listing skips clone size in some rows; elsewhere it reads once, few, many or a size class.

TRBD1	TRBV5-1	NA	TRBJ1-2	18	CASSLALTGQGLTNGYTF	TGCGCCAGCAGCTTGGCCTTAACAGGACAGGGATTGACGAATGGCTACACCTTC
TRBD1	TRBV28	NA	TRBJ2-5	13	CASSAGGVYEQYF	TGTGCCAGCAGCGCAGGGGGCGTCTATGAGCAGTACTTC
TRBD2	TRBV15	NA	TRBJ2-5	15	CATSRAGEGLNEQYF	TGTGCCACCAGCAGAGCCGGGGAGGGGTTGAATGAGCAGTACTTC
TRBD1	TRBV7-2	many	TRBJ2-5	15	CASSQDRGRPETQYF	TGTGCCAGCAGTCAGGACAGGGGGCGCCCGGAGACCCAGTACTTC
TRBD1	TRBV3-1	NA	TRBJ2-5	16	CASSPTFGTEQETQYF	TGTGCCAGCAGCCCCACTTTCGGGACAGAACAAGAGACCCAGTACTTC
NA	TRBV21-1	NA	TRBJ2-6	20	CASSKVLWAGGAPGANVRTF	NA
NA	TRBV28	few	TRBJ2-7	14	CASSLSGFTYEQYF	TGTGCCAGCAGTTTATCAGGTTTTACCTACGAGCAGTACTTC
TRBD2	TRBV5-6	NA	TRBJ2-1	15	CASSQERGGSNEQFF	TGTGCCAGCAGCCAGGAGCGGGGGGGAAGCAATGAGCAGTTCTTC
TRBD2	TRBV19	NA	TRBJ2-1	13	CATSGLALNEQFF	TGTGCCACCTCGGGACTAGCGTTGAATGAGCAGTTCTTC
NA	TRBV7-2	many	TRBJ2-5	14	CASSSPGSQETQYF	TGTGCCAGCAGCTCTCCAGGGTCACAAGAGACCCAGTACTTC
TRBD1	TRBV10-3	NA	TRBJ1-5	15	CAISELQGANQPQHF	TGTGCCATCAGTGAGCTACAGGGGGCTAATCAGCCCCAGCATTTT
NA	TRBV29-1	NA	TRBJ2-7	13	CSVEWANSYEQYF	TGCAGCGTTGAATGGGCAAACTCCTACGAGCAGTACTTC
TRBD2	TRBV10-3	many	TRBJ2-5	15	CAISGSAGDQETQYF	TGTGCCATCAGTGGATCCGCGGGGGACCAAGAGACCCAGTACTTC
TRBD1	TRBV5-1	many	TRBJ2-7	16	CASSPGAGQGSNEQYF	TGCGCCAGCAGCCCGGGGGCTGGACAGGGCTCTAACGAGCAGTACTTC
TRBD1	TRBV29-1	few	TRBJ2-2	14	CSVLWTGVTGELFF	TGCAGCGTTTTGTGGACAGGGGTCACCGGGGAGCTGTTTTTT
TRBD2	TRBV5-1	many	TRBJ2-1	15	CASSDPGGQNNEQFF	TGCGCCAGCAGCGACCCGGGGGGGCAAAACAATGAGCAGTTCTTC
NA	TRBV10-3	many	TRBJ2-7	13	CAISGGEAYEQYF	TGTGCCATCAGTGGGGGGGAAGCCTACGAGCAGTACTTC
NA	TRBV6-2/TRBV6-3	many	TRBJ2-6	18	CASTKTGGYRSGANVLTF	TGTGCCAGCACCAAAACGGGGGGCTACCGCTCTGGGGCCAACGTCCTGACTTTC
TRBD1	TRBV18	few	TRBJ1-5	15	CASSPGTASNQPQHF	TGTGCCAGCTCACCGGGGACAGCGAGCAATCAGCCCCAGCATTTT
NA	TRBV5-1	many	TRBJ2-1	13	CASSRGGSGEQFF	TGCGCCAGCAGCCGTGGGGGCTCGGGTGAGCAGTTCTTC
TRBD2	TRBV6-6	NA	TRBJ2-1	17	CASSSFAGGISYNEQFF	TGTGCCAGCAGTTCCTTTGCGGGGGGGATTTCCTACAATGAGCAGTTCTTC
TRBD1	TRBV15	many	TRBJ2-5	15	CATSPRTGGVETQYF	TGTGCCACCAGCCCCCGGACAGGGGGAGTGGAGACCCAGTACTTC
NA	TRBV2	many	TRBJ2-5	15	CASSETRAGKETQYF	TGTGCCAGCAGTGAAACTAGGGCCGGTAAAGAGACCCAGTACTTC
NA	TRBV10-3	many	TRBJ1-2	15	CAISDYRGTNYGYTF	TGTGCCATCAGTGATTATAGGGGTACCAACTATGGCTACACCTTC
TRBD1	TRBV9	many	TRBJ1-5	14	CASSVGTGGQPQHF	TGTGCCAGCAGCGTAGGGACAGGGGGACAGCCCCAGCATTTT
NA	TRBV29-1	NA	TRBJ2-1	15	CSVPQGPFGYNEQFF	TGCAGCGTTCCCCAGGGGCCCTTCGGGTACAATGAGCAGTTCTTC
NA	TRBV24-1	many	TRBJ2-7	13	CATSEAGAYEQYF	TGTGCCACCAGTGAGGCGGGTGCCTACGAGCAGTACTTC
NA	TRBV24-1	NA	TRBJ1-5	14	CATTGWGSNQPQHF	TGTGCCACGACAGGTTGGGGTAGCAATCAGCCCCAGCATTTT
TRBD2	TRBV5-1	NA	TRBJ2-5	16	CASSLNGGRIVETQYF	TGCGCCAGCAGCTTGAATGGCGGGAGGATCGTGGAGACCCAGTACTTC
NA	TRBV5-1	NA	TRBJ1-1	15	CASSLENGRNTEAFF	TGCGCCAGCAGCTTGGAGAACGGCCGGAACACTGAAGCTTTCTTT
NA	TRBV27	NA	TRBJ2-2	16	CASSRRTIAGTGELFF	TGTGCCAGCAGTCGTCGGACCATTGCGGGCACCGGGGAGCTGTTTTTT
NA	TRBV12-3/TRBV12-4	NA	TRBJ2-5	14	CASSTSKGPETQYF	TGTGCCAGCAGCACATCAAAGGGCCCAGAGACCCAGTACTTC
TRBD2	TRBV7-2	many	TRBJ2-3	16	CASSLGVSGRTDTQYF	TGTGCCAGCAGCTTAGGTGTTAGCGGGCGCACAGATACGCAGTATTTT
NA	TRBV5-1	many	TRBJ2-7	13	CASSSDRAYEQYF	TGCGCCAGCAGCTCGGACAGAGCCTACGAGCAGTACTTC
NA	TRBV2	once	TRBJ2-7	10	CASISYEQYF	TGTGCCAGCATTAGTTACGAGCAGTACTTC
NA	TRBV6-1	NA	TRBJ1-6	16	CASSEFGGWGSSPLHF	TGTGCCAGCAGTGAATTCGGTGGTTGGGGTAGTTCACCCCTCCACTTT
NA	TRBV29-1	many	TRBJ2-5	11	CSVERRGTQYF	TGCAGCGTTGAACGTCGGGGGACCCAGTACTTC
NA	TRBV4-1	many	TRBJ2-1	18	CASSQESSTGKSYNEQFF	TGCGCCAGCAGCCAAGAGAGTTCGACCGGCAAGTCCTACAATGAGCAGTTCTTC
TRBD1	TRBV20-1	NA	TRBJ1-1	15	CSAKIPGQGITEAFF	TGCAGTGCGAAGATACCGGGACAGGGGATCACTGAAGCTTTCTTT
TRBD1	TRBV19	NA	TRBJ1-5	13	CASSIDRVQPQHF	TGTGCCAGTAGTATTGACAGGGTCCAGCCCCAGCATTTT